This T cell receptor beta chain was documented in a study of cytomegalovirus exposure and HLA in healthy donors. The study's findings and limits: Most subjects had HLA-A and HLA-B alleles reportedly predicted accurately by TCR beta sequences. Association with HLA alleles at 0.05 false discovery rate was found for 17,000 or so TCR beta sequences in a later analysis.

With respect to this clone: Its antigen remains unknown.

Primers: 60 Vbeta forward and 13 Jbeta reverse. Sequencing was performed with immunoSEQ multiplex PCR; in TCRdb, only in-frame clones are kept and a portion is missing. The profile shows 55,000 to 65,000 clones, 70% to 85% of them singletons. The sequence was collected from a woman aged 40 to 50 in good health and CMV-seropositive. What was sequenced was PBMCs.

CDR3 protein: CASRRGGPYNEQFF. The CDR3 DNA sequence: TGTGCCAGCAGGAGGGGGGGCCCCTACAATGAGCAGTTCTTC. V gene TRBV6-5 combines with J gene TRBJ2-1, with D perhaps matching TRBD2 (7 bases). Germline V gene sequence: CDR1 MNHEY, CDR2 SVGAGI. The germline V and J ends were trimmed by 6 bases and 2 bases, with 11 bases remaining between them. This CDR3 is 14 amino acids long.